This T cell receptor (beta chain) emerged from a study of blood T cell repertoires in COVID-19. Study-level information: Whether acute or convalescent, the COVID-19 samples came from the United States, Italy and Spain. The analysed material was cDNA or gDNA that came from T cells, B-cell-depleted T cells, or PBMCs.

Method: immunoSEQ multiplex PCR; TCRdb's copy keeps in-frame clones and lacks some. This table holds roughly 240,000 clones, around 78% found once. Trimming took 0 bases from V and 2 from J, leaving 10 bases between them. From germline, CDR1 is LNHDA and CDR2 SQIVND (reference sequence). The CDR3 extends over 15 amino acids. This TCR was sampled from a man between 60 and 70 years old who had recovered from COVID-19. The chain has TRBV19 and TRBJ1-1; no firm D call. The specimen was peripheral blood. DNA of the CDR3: TGTGCCAGTAGTATAGAGCCCTTCTATAACACTGAAGCTTTCTTT. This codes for CASSIEPFYNTEAFF. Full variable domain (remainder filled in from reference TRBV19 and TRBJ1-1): DGGITQSPKYLFRKEGQNVTLSCEQNLNHDAMYWYRQDPGQGLRLIYYSQIVNDFQKGDIAEGYSVSREKKESFPLTVTSAQKNPTAFYLCASSIEPFYNTEAFFGQGTRLTVV.